The 23 T cell receptor beta chains reported below all come from one sample, sequenced in a study of naive and memory T cell subsets. Reverse transcription of blood and skin TCR RNA was primed at alpha and beta constant regions. TCRdb re-called the UMI-ligation and nested PCR reads through MiXCR, storing one row per CDR3 protein. The sample has approximately 20,000 distinct CDR3 sequences, 8% to 10% seen once; the top ten hold under 7.5%. Treatment meaning: skin biopsy from PPD injection site in Mantoux-positive individual. Input was about 1 to 1,100 ng of DNase-treated total RNA without cell sorting. The starting material was skin, obtained from a tuberculin skin test site. The receptors shown here come from an adult in good health.

This clonotype was seen many times. The rearrangement joins TRBV2 to TRBJ2-2, with 9 bases aligning to TRBD2. Trimming cost V 8 bases and J 6 bases; bases outside gene matches: 7. CDR1 is SNHLY and CDR2 is FYNNEI in the germline V gene. The CDR3 runs 14 residues. The CDR3 protein is CASCLIAGAGELFF. Written as DNA, the CDR3 is TGTGCCAGCTGTTTAATAGCGGGGGCCGGGGAGCTGTTTTTT.

This clonotype is termed medium-sized. This chain connects TRBV20-1 to TRBJ1-6; D possibly corresponds to TRBD1 (5 bases). Germline V gene data show CDR1 as DFQATT and CDR2 as SNEGSKA (reference sequence). The CDR3 totals 15 residues. The ends were cut back, 5 bases at V and 7 bases at J, with 18 bases in the middle. CDR3 in DNA: TGCAGTGCTCCTGGGAGGGGTAGTATGAATTCACCCCTCCACTTT. This sequence encodes CSAPGRGSMNSPLHF.

This clonotype was observed a few times. This chain joins TRBV6-5 and TRBJ2-3; D possibly uses TRBD1 or TRBD2 (5 bases each). This CDR3 has 12 amino acids. V was clipped by 4 bases and J by 7 bases, with 9 bases between them. CDR1 MNHEY and CDR2 SVGAGI come from the germline V gene. The DNA for the CDR3 is TGTGCCAGCAGTTCCGGGGCGTATACGCAGTATTTT. Translating gives CASSSGAYTQYF.

This clonotype occurred many times. The chain employs TRBV5-1 and TRBJ2-3; 8 bases agree with TRBD1. Trimming took 6 bases from V and 6 from J; bases not matched to a gene: 6. The germline V gene has CDR1 SGHRS and CDR2 YFSETQ. There are 13 residues in the CDR3. This chain's CDR3 is CASKQGATDTQYF. The CDR3 nucleotides are TGCGCCAGCAAGCAGGGGGCCACGGATACGCAGTATTTT.

This clonotype was recorded a few times. Written as DNA, the CDR3 is TGTGCCACCAGTGAAACGGGGGGCTCCTACAATGAGCAGTTCTTC. Protein product: CATSETGGSYNEQFF. The gene calls are TRBV24-1 and TRBJ2-1, with 7 bases identical to TRBD2. Germline trimming cut 4 bases from V and 0 bases from J; bases unmatched to any gene: 2. CDR1 and CDR2 (germline): KGHDR, SFDVKD. The CDR3 loop spans 15 amino acids.

The J gene is TRBJ1-2, the V gene TRBV18; a weak D match, TRBD1 (6 bases). The germline V gene encodes CDR1 KGHSH and CDR2 LQKENI. Deletions cut 5 bases from V and 4 bases from J, with 26 bases between. The CDR3 consists of 18 residues. CDR3 sequence: CASSSGAQGPTSLYGYTF. For the CDR3, the DNA is TGTGCCAGCTCATCGGGGGCGCAGGGCCCCACATCTCTCTATGGCTACACCTTC.

There are a few counts of this clonotype. The CDR3 is CSAGPPRAKNIQYF. For the CDR3, the DNA is TGCAGTGCGGGCCCTCCCAGGGCCAAAAACATTCAGTACTTC. The chain recombines TRBV20-1 with TRBJ2-4; unclear D gene. Germline-derived CDR1 and CDR2 are DFQATT and SNEGSKA (reference sequence). The CDR3 consists of 14 residues. The ends were cut back, 6 bases at V and 1 base at J, with 13 bases in the middle.

This clonotype is deemed medium-sized (0.01 to 0.1%). The chain employs TRBV7-7 and TRBJ2-7; D ambiguous. Germline CDR1 reads SSHAT; CDR2 reads FNYEAQ (reference sequence). V was pared by 2 bases and J by 1 base, with 9 bases between. The CDR3 is 14 amino acids. In DNA form, the CDR3 reads TGTGCCAGCAGCTTAACCCCAGGTTCCTACGAGCAGTACTTC. It encodes CASSLTPGSYEQYF.

This clonotype was observed a handful of times. The genes are TRBV14 and TRBJ2-7; TRBD2 might be the D (5 bases). The CDR3 loop spans 17 amino acids. Germline CDR1 is SGHDN and CDR2 is FVKESK. The V end was cut by 4 bases, the J end by 2 bases, with 21 bases between. The DNA for the CDR3 is TGTGCCAGCAGCCGCAAAACCCGGGATCACTGCCCCTACGAGCAGTACTTC. Its protein product is CASSRKTRDHCPYEQYF.

This clonotype is termed medium-sized. The V call is TRBV29-1, the J call TRBJ2-1, with TRBD2 as a possible D gene (6 bases). Germline CDR1 and CDR2: SQVTM and ANQGSEA. The V end lost 4 bases, the J end lost 8 bases, and 18 bases lay between the germline ends. This CDR3 has 14 amino acids. Written as DNA, the CDR3 is TGCAGCGTTGCCCAGGCCCTAGCGAAGCATGAGCAGTTCTTC. Its translation: CSVAQALAKHEQFF.

The V gene is TRBV19, the J gene TRBJ2-1; TRBD2 is a possible D gene (5 bases). V was pared by 3 bases and J by 2 bases, with 11 bases between. The CDR3 spans 15 residues. CDR1 and CDR2 from the germline V gene are LNHDA and SQIVND (reference sequence). DNA for the CDR3: TGTGCCAGTAGTATCCTGAGGGCTCCCTACAATGAGCAGTTCTTC. It yields the protein CASSILRAPYNEQFF.

In its sample, this clonotype is medium-sized. The chain is built from TRBV6-5 and TRBJ2-2, with TRBD2 matching 7 bases. Germline V gives CDR1 MNHEY, CDR2 SVGAGI. After removal of 5 bases from V and 4 bases from J, the junction contained 13 bases not matched to a gene. The CDR3 loop spans 17 amino acids. DNA for the CDR3: TGTGCCAGCAGTCTACCTCGGGGAGGGGCGAGCACCGGGGAGCTGTTTTTT. This translates into CASSLPRGGASTGELFF.

Ten or more counts support this clonotype. The rearrangement joins TRBV15 to TRBJ2-1, with unresolved D. Germline values: CDR1 LNHNV, CDR2 YYDKDF (reference sequence). The CDR3 length is 13 residues. The V end lost 0 bases, the J end lost 10 bases, and 10 bases lay between the germline ends. The CDR3 bases are TGTGCCACCAGCAGAGACCTGATCGTAGAGCAGTTCTTC. Protein sequence: CATSRDLIVEQFF.

Only a few counts were recorded for this clonotype. This chain connects TRBV20-1 to TRBJ2-3; D is undetermined. The CDR3 is made up of 10 amino acids. Germline CDR1 DFQATT, CDR2 SNEGSKA (reference sequence). Trimming cost V 3 bases and J 3 bases, with 1 base left between them. CDR3: CSARTDTQYF. The CDR3 bases are TGCAGTGCTAGGACAGATACGCAGTATTTT.

This clonotype was seen more than once but under ten times. The genes are TRBV11-2 and TRBJ2-3, with 9 nucleotides matching TRBD2. Germline assignment: CDR1 SGHAT and CDR2 FQNNGV. This CDR3 region has 16 residues. The V gene end was trimmed by 8 bases and the J gene end by 2 bases; junction bases not matched to a gene: 11. The DNA for the CDR3 is TGTGCCAGCGTGAGGGCACTAGCGGGTACCACAGATACGCAGTATTTT. This sequence encodes CASVRALAGTTDTQYF. Filled out from reference TRBV11-2 and TRBJ2-3, the complete variable domain reads EAGVAQSPRYKIIEKRQSVAFWCNPISGHATLYWYQQILGQGPKLLIQFQNNGVVDDSQLPKDRFSAERLKGVDSTLKIQPAKLEDSAVYLCASVRALAGTTDTQYFGPGTRLTVL.

The sample holds many counts of this clonotype. The chain carries TRBV7-2 and TRBJ1-5, with unresolved D. V gave up 1 base and J gave up 6 bases, with 4 bases separating them. The germline gives CDR1 SGHTA, CDR2 FQGNSA. CDR3 length: 12 residues. CDR3 bases: TGTGCCAGCAGCTTAGTTCTTCAGCCCCAGCATTTT. Its translation is CASSLVLQPQHF.

In its sample, this clonotype ranks as medium-sized (0.01 to 0.1%). The V gene is TRBV19, the J gene TRBJ2-6; a weak D match, TRBD1 (5 bases). Germline CDR1 is LNHDA and CDR2 is SQIVND (reference sequence). This CDR3 contains 16 residues. Trimming cost V 9 bases and J 4 bases, with 19 bases left between them. The DNA for the CDR3 is TGTGCCAGCTTTCCCAACACAGGAGCGGGGGCCAACGTCCTGACTTTC. Protein: CASFPNTGAGANVLTF.

This clonotype showed up many times. The chain combines TRBV7-9 with TRBJ1-1; D is ambiguous. Trimming took off 5 bases at V and 2 bases at J, with 15 bases between the two ends. CDR3 length: 15 residues. CDR1 and CDR2 (germline): SEHNR, FQNEAQ (reference sequence). CDR3 region: CASSPSGPDNTEAFF. The DNA of the CDR3 is TGTGCCAGCAGCCCTTCGGGTCCAGATAACACTGAAGCTTTCTTT.

The gene calls are TRBV5-3 and TRBJ1-3; 7 positions match TRBD1. TRBV5-3 carries the ORF label, with uncertain function. After removal of 4 bases from V and 4 bases from J, the junction contained 17 bases not matched to a gene. The CDR3 has 18 amino acids. The CDR3 is CARSPNWTLQGRGNTIYF. The CDR3 DNA is TGTGCCAGAAGCCCCAATTGGACCCTACAGGGGAGAGGAAACACCATATATTTT.

The chain links TRBV20-1 to TRBJ2-2; TRBD2 matches 12 bases. Germline values: CDR1 DFQATT, CDR2 SNEGSKA (reference sequence). With 3 bases clipped from V and 6 bases from J, the junction kept 5 bases outside the gene matches. CDR3 length equals 15 residues. The DNA for the CDR3 is TGCAGTGCTAGTAGCCTAGCGGGAGGGCCCGGGGAGCTGTTTTTT. Amino acid sequence: CSASSLAGGPGELFF.

The chain couples TRBV13 to TRBJ1-3, with TRBD1 as a possible D gene (6 bases). V dropped 6 bases and J dropped 11 bases, with 17 bases sitting between them. This CDR3 is built from 13 residues. Germline-derived CDR1 and CDR2 are PRHDT and FYEKMQ (reference sequence). DNA for the CDR3: TGTGCCAGCAGACGCCAATTACAGGGTGCCATATATTTT. It translates to CASRRQLQGAIYF.

By share, this clonotype ranks as medium-sized (0.01 to 0.1%). The V and J genes are TRBV3-1 and TRBJ2-2; D may be TRBD2 (5 bases). The CDR3 is 15 amino acids. V lost 3 bases and J 7 bases, leaving 15 bases between the germline ends. Germline-derived CDR1 and CDR2 are LGHDT and YNNKEL (reference sequence). The CDR3 coding sequence is TGTGCCAGCAGCCACGAACGACTACGGATCGGGGAGCTGTTTTTT. Its translation is CASSHERLRIGELFF. Based on the CDR3 plus reference TRBV3-1 and TRBJ2-2, the full variable domain is DTAVSQTPKYLVTQMGNDKSIKCEQNLGHDTMYWYKQDSKKFLKIMFSYNNKELIINETVPNRFSPKSPDKAHLNLHINSLELGDSAVYFCASSHERLRIGELFFGEGSRLTVL.

Points on this clonotype: This may arise from a read error, as a much more abundant clone is one base away. A read error is likely, as this CDR3 ends without the conserved phenylalanine or tryptophan. This chain uses TRBV28 with TRBJ2-7; D unresolved. The CDR3 spans 15 residues. Germline V gene lookup returns CDR1 MDHEN and CDR2 SYDVKM. Deletions cut 1 base from V and 2 bases from J, with 12 bases between. The CDR3 spells CASSLYGFWAYEQYS. The CDR3 DNA follows: TGTGCCAGCAGTTTATACGGTTTCTGGGCCTACGAGCAGTACTCC.